The 12 T cell receptor beta chains below come from one sample, sequenced in a study of blood T cell repertoires in COVID-19. Generated by immunoSEQ multiplex PCR, the TCRdb table keeps only in-frame clones and is missing some. The table records around 220,000 clones, 82% of them present only once. Source material: peripheral blood. All receptors derive from a woman older than 75 with COVID-19, enrolled during active disease.

The V call is TRBV12-2, the J call TRBJ1-1; the table calls TRBD1, which could not be checked here. TRBV12-2 is designated a pseudogene. The CDR3 is 20 residues long. CDR3 DNA sequence: TGTGCAAGTCGCTTAGTGCCCCCCGTACTTGTGGGGCGTCATGCCACTGAAGCTTTCTTT. Translated, it gives CASRLVPPVLVGRHATEAFF.

CDR3 loop: CSGGQGVYEQYF. CDR3 sequence (DNA): TGCAGCGGGGGACAGGGGGTATACGAGCAGTACTTC. J is TRBJ2-7 and V is TRBV29-1, with TRBD1 identical over 11 bases. The trim removed 7 bases at V and 4 bases at J, leaving 3 bases unmatched. CDR3 size: 12 residues. The germline V gene encodes CDR1 SQVTM and CDR2 ANQGSEA.

V is TRBV29-1 and J is TRBJ2-7; 11 bases line up with TRBD1. CDR3 length equals 12 residues. Germline assignment: CDR1 SQVTM and CDR2 ANQGSEA. Trimming took 7 bases from V and 8 from J; bases not matched to a gene: 7. The chain's CDR3 is CSGTGGAEQQYF. The DNA of the CDR3 is TGCAGCGGGACAGGGGGCGCAGAACAGCAGTACTTC.

The chain has TRBV2 and TRBJ1-1, with TRBD1 as a possible D gene (6 bases). The CDR3 is 19 residues long. Germline V CDR1 and CDR2: SNHLY, FYNNEI. Trimming cost V 9 bases and J 0 bases, with 29 bases left between them. CDR3 residues: CARFSLGGHPDGMNTEAFF. CDR3 nucleotides: TGTGCCAGGTTCTCGTTAGGGGGACACCCCGACGGGATGAACACTGAAGCTTTCTTT.

The rearrangement links TRBV9 to TRBJ2-2; perhaps TRBD1 as D (5 bases). V was trimmed by 3 bases and J by 7 bases, leaving 13 bases between them. The CDR3 runs to 14 residues. Germline CDR1 SGDLS, CDR2 YYNGEE. CDR3 amino acids: CASSGAGKIGELFF. In DNA form, the CDR3 reads TGTGCCAGCAGCGGTGCAGGGAAGATCGGGGAGCTGTTTTTT.

The rearrangement links TRBV5-1 to TRBJ2-1; TRBD2 matches 10 bases. V gave up 4 bases and J gave up 4 bases; unmatched junction bases: 8. Germline CDR1 and CDR2: SGHRS and YFSETQ. The CDR3 loop spans 16 amino acids. The DNA of the CDR3 is TGCGCCAGCAGCACCCCGCGGACTAGCGGATACAATGAGCAGTTCTTC. It translates to CASSTPRTSGYNEQFF.

This clone was found a few times. This chain uses TRBV23-1 with TRBJ1-2; D perhaps matches TRBD1 (6 bases). TRBV23-1 is annotated as an ORF whose role is uncertain. Trimming took off 1 base at V and 3 bases at J, with 15 bases between the two ends. The CDR3 has 16 residues. CDR3 DNA: TGCGCCAGCAGTCAATGCACGACAGGTCAAGACTATGGCTACACCTTC. The encoded protein is CASSQCTTGQDYGYTF.

The CDR3 DNA sequence: TGTGCCACCAGTGGTCTAACAGGGGGCGAACAGTACTTC. It codes for CATSGLTGGEQYF. The V call is TRBV24-1, the J call TRBJ2-7; 9 positions agree with TRBD1. Trimming took 5 bases from V and 10 from J; bases not matched to a gene: 8. This CDR3 is 13 amino acids long. CDR1 is KGHDR and CDR2 is SFDVKD in the germline V gene.

The chain is built from TRBV29-1 and TRBJ1-2, with D uncertain. The CDR3 length is 13 residues. From germline, CDR1 is SQVTM and CDR2 ANQGSEA. Trimming removed 1 base at V and 6 bases at J, with 12 bases between. The CDR3 DNA is TGCAGCGTTGAAGTCGGGAGGGCCAATGGCTACACCTTC. As protein: CSVEVGRANGYTF.

This chain connects TRBV9 to TRBJ1-2; 9 positions match TRBD1. Per germline, CDR1 SGDLS and CDR2 YYNGEE. The CDR3 sequence is 15 residues long. With V trimmed by 4 bases and J by 6 bases, 10 bases remained unmatched. DNA of the CDR3: TGTGCCAGCAGCAGAACCGGGACAGGGTTTAATGGCTACACCTTC. Translated: CASSRTGTGFNGYTF. The entire variable domain, with the rest obtained from reference TRBV9 and TRBJ1-2, is as follows: DSGVTQTPKHLITATGQRVTLRCSPRSGDLSVYWYQQSLDQGLQFLIQYYNGEERAKGNILERFSAQQFPDLHSELNLSSLELGDSALYFCASSRTGTGFNGYTFGSGTRLTVV.

The chain employs TRBV10-1 and TRBJ2-3, with TRBD2 identical over 7 bases. Trimming cost V 0 bases and J 1 base; bases outside gene matches: 13. Germline V gene lookup returns CDR1 WNHNN and CDR2 SYGVQD (reference sequence). The CDR3 extends over 19 amino acids. The CDR3 sequence is CASSESRRGLSGGTDTQYF. The DNA of the CDR3 is TGCGCCAGCAGTGAGTCCCGGCGGGGACTAAGCGGGGGCACAGATACGCAGTATTTT.

The V call is TRBV24-1, the J call TRBJ2-7, with TRBD1 as a possible D gene (5 bases). V lost 4 bases to trimming and J lost 2 bases, with 14 bases between them. This CDR3 has 15 residues. The germline V gene encodes CDR1 KGHDR and CDR2 SFDVKD. CDR3 in amino acids: CATSEGERLTYEQYF. The CDR3 nucleotides read TGTGCCACCAGTGAAGGGGAAAGGCTTACCTACGAGCAGTACTTC.